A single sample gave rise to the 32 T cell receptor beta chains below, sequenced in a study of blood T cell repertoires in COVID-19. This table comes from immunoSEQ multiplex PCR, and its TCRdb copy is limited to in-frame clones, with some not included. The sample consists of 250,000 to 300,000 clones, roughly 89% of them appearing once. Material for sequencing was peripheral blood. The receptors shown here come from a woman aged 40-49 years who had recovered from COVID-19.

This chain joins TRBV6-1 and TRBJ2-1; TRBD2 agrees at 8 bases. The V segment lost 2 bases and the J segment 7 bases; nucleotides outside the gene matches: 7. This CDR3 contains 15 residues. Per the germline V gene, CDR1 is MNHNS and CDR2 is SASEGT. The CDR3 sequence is CASSEFAGGRNEQFF. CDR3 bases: TGTGCCAGCAGTGAATTCGCGGGGGGCCGAAATGAGCAGTTCTTC.

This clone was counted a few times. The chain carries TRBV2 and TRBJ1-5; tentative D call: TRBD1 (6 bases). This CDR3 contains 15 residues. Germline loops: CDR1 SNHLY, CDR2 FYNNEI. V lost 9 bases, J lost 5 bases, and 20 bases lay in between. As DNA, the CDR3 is TGTGCCAGTACTATCAGGGGAAACATTTATCAGCCCCAGCATTTT. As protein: CASTIRGNIYQPQHF. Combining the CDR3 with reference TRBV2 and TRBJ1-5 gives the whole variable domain EPEVTQTPSHQVTQMGQEVILRCVPISNHLYFYWYRQILGQKVEFLVSFYNNEISEKSEIFDDQFSVERPDGSNFTLKIRSTKLEDSAMYFCASTIRGNIYQPQHFGDGTRLSIL.

The CDR3 DNA follows: TGCAGCGTATTCCCGAGGGTTGCTGTCACTGAAGCTTTCTTT. As protein: CSVFPRVAVTEAFF. This chain links TRBV29-1 with TRBJ1-1; D gene unclear. Germline CDR1 and CDR2: SQVTM and ANQGSEA. The CDR3 has 14 amino acids. The V end was cut by 6 bases, the J end by 4 bases, with 18 bases between. The complete variable domain, with remaining parts taken from reference TRBV29-1 and TRBJ1-1, reads SAVISQKPSRDICQRGTSLTIQCQVDSQVTMMFWYRQQPGQSLTLIATANQGSEATYESGFVIDKFPISRPNLTFSTLTVSNMSPEDSSIYLCSVFPRVAVTEAFFGQGTRLTVV.

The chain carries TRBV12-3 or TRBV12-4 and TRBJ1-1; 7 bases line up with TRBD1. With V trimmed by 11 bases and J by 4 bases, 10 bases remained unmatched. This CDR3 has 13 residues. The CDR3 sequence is CAVGTAPGTEAFF. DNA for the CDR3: TGTGCCGTGGGGACAGCCCCGGGCACTGAAGCTTTCTTT.

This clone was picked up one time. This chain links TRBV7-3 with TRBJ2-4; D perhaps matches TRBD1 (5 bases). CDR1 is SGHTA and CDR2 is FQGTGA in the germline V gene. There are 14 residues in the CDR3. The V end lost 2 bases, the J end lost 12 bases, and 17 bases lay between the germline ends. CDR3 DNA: TGTGCCAGCAGCTTAGGGGCAACTGCCATGAATCAGTACTTC. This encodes CASSLGATAMNQYF.

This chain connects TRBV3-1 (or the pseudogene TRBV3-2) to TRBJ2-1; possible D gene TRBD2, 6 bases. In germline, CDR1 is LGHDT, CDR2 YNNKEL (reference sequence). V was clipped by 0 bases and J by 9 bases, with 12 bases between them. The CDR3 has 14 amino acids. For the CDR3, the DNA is TGTGCCAGCAGCCAAGATCGTCGGGGAGGTGAGCAGTTCTTC. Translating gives CASSQDRRGGEQFF.

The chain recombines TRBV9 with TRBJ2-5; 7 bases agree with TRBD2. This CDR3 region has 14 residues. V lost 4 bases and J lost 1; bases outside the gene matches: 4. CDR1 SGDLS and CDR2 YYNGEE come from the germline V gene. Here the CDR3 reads CASSSRLAQETQYF. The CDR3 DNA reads TGTGCCAGCAGCTCCCGACTAGCCCAAGAGACCCAGTACTTC.

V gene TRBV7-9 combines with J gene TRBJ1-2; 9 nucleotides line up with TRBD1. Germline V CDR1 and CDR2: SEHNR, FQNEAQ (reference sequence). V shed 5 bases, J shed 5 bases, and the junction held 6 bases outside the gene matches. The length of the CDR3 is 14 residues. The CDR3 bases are TGTGCCAGCAGCCCTGACAGGGGGATGTATGGCTACACCTTC. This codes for CASSPDRGMYGYTF.

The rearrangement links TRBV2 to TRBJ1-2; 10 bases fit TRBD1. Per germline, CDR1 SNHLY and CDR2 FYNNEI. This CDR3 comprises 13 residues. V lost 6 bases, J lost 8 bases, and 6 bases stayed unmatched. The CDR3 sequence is CASRGTGASGYTF. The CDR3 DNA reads TGTGCCAGCAGGGGGACAGGGGCAAGCGGCTACACCTTC.

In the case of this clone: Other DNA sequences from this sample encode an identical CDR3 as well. DNA for the CDR3: TGTGCCATCAGTGAGTCGACAGGTACAGATACGCAGTATTTT. This sequence encodes CAISESTGTDTQYF. The rearrangement links TRBV10-3 to TRBJ2-3, with TRBD1 as a possible D gene (6 bases). Germline loops: CDR1 ENHRY, CDR2 SYGVKD. The CDR3 length is 14 residues. V gave up 0 bases and J gave up 3 bases, with 7 bases separating them.

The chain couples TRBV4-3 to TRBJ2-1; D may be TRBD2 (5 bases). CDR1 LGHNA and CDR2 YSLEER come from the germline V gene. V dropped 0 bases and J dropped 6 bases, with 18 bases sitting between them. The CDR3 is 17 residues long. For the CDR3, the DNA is TGCGCCAGCAGCCAAGATGCTCGACTAACGACCTTCAATGAGCAGTTCTTC. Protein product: CASSQDARLTTFNEQFF.

In DNA, the CDR3 is TGTGCCAGCAGTCCTACTAAGGGGTTGGAAGCTTTCTTT. This encodes CASSPTKGLEAFF. This chain joins TRBV11-3 and TRBJ1-1; maybe TRBD1 (5 bases). The CDR3 is 13 amino acids. Germline V gene sequence: CDR1 SGHNT, CDR2 YENEEA. V was clipped by 6 bases and J by 8 bases, with 16 bases between them.

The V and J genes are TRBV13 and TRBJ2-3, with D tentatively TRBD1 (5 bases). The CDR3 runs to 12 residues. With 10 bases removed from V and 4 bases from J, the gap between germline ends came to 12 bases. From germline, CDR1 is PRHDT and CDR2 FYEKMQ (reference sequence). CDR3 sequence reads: CATREGADTQYF. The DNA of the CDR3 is TGTGCCACTCGTGAAGGGGCAGATACGCAGTATTTT. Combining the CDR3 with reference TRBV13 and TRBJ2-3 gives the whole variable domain AAGVIQSPRHLIKEKRETATLKCYPIPRHDTVYWYQQGPGQDPQFLISFYEKMQSDKGSIPDRFSAQQFSDYHSELNMSSLELGDSALYFCATREGADTQYFGPGTRLTVL.

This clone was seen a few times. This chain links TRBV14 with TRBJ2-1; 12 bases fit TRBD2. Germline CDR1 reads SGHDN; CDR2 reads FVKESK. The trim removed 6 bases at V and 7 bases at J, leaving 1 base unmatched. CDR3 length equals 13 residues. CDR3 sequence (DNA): TGTGCCAGCAGAGGGACTAGCGGGAATGAGCAGTTCTTC. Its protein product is CASRGTSGNEQFF.

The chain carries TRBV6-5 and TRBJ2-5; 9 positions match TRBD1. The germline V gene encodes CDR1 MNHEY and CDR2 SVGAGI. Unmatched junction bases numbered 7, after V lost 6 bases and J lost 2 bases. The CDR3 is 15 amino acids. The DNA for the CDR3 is TGTGCCAGCAGGACAGGGGGTAGTTATCAAGAGACCCAGTACTTC. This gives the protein CASRTGGSYQETQYF.

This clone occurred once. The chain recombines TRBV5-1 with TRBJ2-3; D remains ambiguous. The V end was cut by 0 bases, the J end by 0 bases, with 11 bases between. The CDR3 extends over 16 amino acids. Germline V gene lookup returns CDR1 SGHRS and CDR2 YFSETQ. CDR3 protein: CASSLASRSSTDTQYF. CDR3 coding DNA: TGCGCCAGCAGCTTGGCCTCGCGGTCTAGCACAGATACGCAGTATTTT.

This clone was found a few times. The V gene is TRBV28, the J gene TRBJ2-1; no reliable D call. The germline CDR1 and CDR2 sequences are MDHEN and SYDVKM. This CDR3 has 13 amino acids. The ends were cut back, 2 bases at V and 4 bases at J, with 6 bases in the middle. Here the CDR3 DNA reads TGTGCCAGCAGTTTACAGCGATACAATGAGCAGTTCTTC. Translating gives CASSLQRYNEQFF.

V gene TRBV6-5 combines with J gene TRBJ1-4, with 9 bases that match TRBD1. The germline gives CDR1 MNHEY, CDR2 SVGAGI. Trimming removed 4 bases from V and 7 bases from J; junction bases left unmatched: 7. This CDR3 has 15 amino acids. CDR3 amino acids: CASSWQQGASEKLFF. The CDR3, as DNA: TGTGCCAGCAGTTGGCAACAGGGGGCAAGTGAAAAACTGTTTTTT.

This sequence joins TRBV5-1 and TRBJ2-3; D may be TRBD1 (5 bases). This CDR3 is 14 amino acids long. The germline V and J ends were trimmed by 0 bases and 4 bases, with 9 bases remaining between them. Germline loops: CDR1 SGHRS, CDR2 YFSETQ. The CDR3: CASSLVQGADTQYF. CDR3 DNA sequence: TGCGCCAGCAGCTTGGTGCAGGGCGCAGATACGCAGTATTTT. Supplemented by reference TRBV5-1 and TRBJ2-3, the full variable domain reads KAGVTQTPRYLIKTRGQQVTLSCSPISGHRSVSWYQQTPGQGLQFLFEYFSETQRNKGNFPGRFSGRQFSNSRSEMNVSTLELGDSALYLCASSLVQGADTQYFGPGTRLTVL.

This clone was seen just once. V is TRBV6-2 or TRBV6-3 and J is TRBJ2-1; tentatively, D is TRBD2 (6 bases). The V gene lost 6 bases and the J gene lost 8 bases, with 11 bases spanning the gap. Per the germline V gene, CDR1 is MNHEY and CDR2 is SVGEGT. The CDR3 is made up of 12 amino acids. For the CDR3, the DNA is TGTGCCAGCAGCCTAACTAGCTATGAGCAGTTCTTC. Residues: CASSLTSYEQFF.

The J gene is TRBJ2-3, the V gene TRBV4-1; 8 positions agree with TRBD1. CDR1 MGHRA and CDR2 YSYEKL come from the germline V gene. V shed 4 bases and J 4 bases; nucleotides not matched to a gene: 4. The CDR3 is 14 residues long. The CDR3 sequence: CASSPRQGPDTQYF. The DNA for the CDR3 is TGCGCCAGCAGCCCTCGACAGGGGCCAGATACGCAGTATTTT.

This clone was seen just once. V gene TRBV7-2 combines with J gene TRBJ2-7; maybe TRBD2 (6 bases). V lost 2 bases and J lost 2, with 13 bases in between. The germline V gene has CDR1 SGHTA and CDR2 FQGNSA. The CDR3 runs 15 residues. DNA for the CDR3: TGTGCCAGCAGCTTATATGTGGCGGGGACCTACGAGCAGTACTTC. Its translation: CASSLYVAGTYEQYF.

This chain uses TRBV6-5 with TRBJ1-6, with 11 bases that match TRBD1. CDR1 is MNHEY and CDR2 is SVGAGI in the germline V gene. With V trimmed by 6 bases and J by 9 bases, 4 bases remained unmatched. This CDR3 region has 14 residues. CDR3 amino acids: CASRPGQGVSPLHF. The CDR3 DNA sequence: TGTGCCAGCAGACCGGGACAGGGGGTTTCACCCCTCCACTTT.

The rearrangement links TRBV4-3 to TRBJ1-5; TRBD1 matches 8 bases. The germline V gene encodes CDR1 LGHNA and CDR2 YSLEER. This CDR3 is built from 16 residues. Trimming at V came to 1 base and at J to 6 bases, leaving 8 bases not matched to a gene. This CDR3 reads CASSQAFWQGAQPQHF. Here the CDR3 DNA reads TGCGCCAGCAGCCAAGCGTTCTGGCAGGGGGCTCAGCCCCAGCATTTT.

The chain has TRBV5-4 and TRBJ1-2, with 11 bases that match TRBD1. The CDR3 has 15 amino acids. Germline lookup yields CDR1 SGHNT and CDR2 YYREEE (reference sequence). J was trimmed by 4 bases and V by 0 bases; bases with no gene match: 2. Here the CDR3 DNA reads TGTGCCAGCAGCTTGGATGGACAGGGGGCCTATGGCTACACCTTC. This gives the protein CASSLDGQGAYGYTF.

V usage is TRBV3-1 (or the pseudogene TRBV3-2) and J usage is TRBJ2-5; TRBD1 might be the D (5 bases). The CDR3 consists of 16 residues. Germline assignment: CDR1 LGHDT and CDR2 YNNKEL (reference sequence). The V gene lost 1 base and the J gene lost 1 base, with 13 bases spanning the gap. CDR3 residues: CASSQGWGNPQETQYF. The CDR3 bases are TGTGCCAGCAGCCAAGGGTGGGGCAACCCCCAAGAGACCCAGTACTTC.

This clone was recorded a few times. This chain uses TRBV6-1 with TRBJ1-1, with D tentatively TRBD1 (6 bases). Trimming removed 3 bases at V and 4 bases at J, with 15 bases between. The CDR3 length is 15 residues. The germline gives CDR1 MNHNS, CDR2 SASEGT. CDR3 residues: CASSESYRVRTEAFF. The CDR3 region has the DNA TGTGCCAGCAGTGAGTCCTACAGGGTACGCACTGAAGCTTTCTTT.

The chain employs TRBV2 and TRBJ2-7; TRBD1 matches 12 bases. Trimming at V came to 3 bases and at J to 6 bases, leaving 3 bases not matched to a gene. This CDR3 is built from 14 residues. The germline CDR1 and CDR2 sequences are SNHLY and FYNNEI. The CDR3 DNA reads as TGTGCCAGCAGTGAGGGGGACAGGGGGCCCGAGCAGTACTTC. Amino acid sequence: CASSEGDRGPEQYF.

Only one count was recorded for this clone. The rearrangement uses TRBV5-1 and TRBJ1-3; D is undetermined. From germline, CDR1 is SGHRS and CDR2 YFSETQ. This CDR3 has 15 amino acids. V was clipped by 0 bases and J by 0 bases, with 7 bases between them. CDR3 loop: CASSLVPDSGNTIYF. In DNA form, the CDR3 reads TGCGCCAGCAGCTTGGTACCAGACTCTGGAAACACCATATATTTT.

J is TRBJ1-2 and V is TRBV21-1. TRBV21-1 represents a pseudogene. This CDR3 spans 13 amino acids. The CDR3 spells CASCAHFFVGYTF. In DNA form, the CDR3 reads TGTGCCAGCTGCGCCCATTTTTTTGTAGGCTACACCTTC.

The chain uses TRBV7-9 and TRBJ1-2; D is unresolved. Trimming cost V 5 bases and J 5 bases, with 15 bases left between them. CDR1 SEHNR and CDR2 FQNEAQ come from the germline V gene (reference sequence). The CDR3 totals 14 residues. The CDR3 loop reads CASSEQGAVYGYTF. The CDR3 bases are TGTGCCAGCAGCGAACAAGGAGCGGTGTATGGCTACACCTTC.

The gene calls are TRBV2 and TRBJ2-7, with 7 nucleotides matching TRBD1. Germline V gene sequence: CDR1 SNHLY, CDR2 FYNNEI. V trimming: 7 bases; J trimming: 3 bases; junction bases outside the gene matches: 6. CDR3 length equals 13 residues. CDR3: CASKKGAVYEQYF. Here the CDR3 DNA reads TGTGCCAGCAAGAAGGGGGCTGTCTACGAGCAGTACTTC.